The clone carrying this T cell receptor beta chain was counted between two and nine times. The record originates from a study of shared clonotypes between healthy human individuals. Here immunoSEQ multiplex PCR was the method, and the copy in TCRdb shows in-frame clones only, minus some. In the table there are over a million clones, 70% to 80% of which are singletons. The TCR sequence derives from a man in his late teens or twenties in good health. The sequenced sample was memory CD4+ T cells sorted from blood. Subset here: CD45RA-negative fraction.

The DNA of the CDR3 is TGTGCCAGCAGTGAGGGGGACAGGGTAGGAAAACTGTTTTTT. Translation: CASSEGDRVGKLFF. The V call is TRBV6-1, the J call TRBJ1-4; 9 nucleotides align to TRBD1. The V segment lost 3 bases and the J segment 10 bases; nucleotides outside the gene matches: 6. The CDR3 length is 14 residues. Germline values: CDR1 MNHNS, CDR2 SASEGT.